This T cell receptor (beta chain) was captured in a study of T cells in Graves' hyperthyroidism and ophthalmopathy. Study outcomes and limitations: Most clonotypes expanded in the thyroid (above 0.001) were also present in blood.

This clonotype has ten or more counts. Its specificity is not known. The sample of blood was obtained at first hyperthyroidism diagnosis (before any ophthalmopathy symptoms). The PBMCs had their origin in approximately 10 ml of fresh peripheral blood. TCR beta CDR3 regions were amplified from RNA. The TCR CDR3 was amplified in a first-round RT-PCR using the HTBI primer set. TCRdb independently ran MiXCR on the multiplex PCR reads; one entry per CDR3 protein. The sample has 550,000 to 850,000 distinct CDR3 sequences; approximately 19% are singletons. V gave up 7 bases and J gave up 1 base; unmatched junction bases: 6. This CDR3 contains 15 residues.

The rearrangement links TRBV12-3 or TRBV12-4 to TRBJ2-3, with 9 nucleotides matching TRBD2. Sequencing was performed on blood. The sequence was obtained from a woman aged 45-65 years with Graves' hyperthyroidism that later progressed to Graves' ophthalmopathy. The CDR3, as DNA: TGTGCCAGCACCCCACAGCGGGGGGGCACAGATACGCAGTATTTT. It codes for CASTPQRGGTDTQYF.